The 2 T cell receptor beta chains below all came from one sample that was sequenced in a study of beta chain features in type 1 diabetes. Isolated RNA was reverse transcribed in full, so expressed TCRB transcripts were sequenced. Generated by immunoSEQ multiplex PCR, the TCRdb table keeps only in-frame clones and is missing some. The table includes around 350,000 clones, over 10% detected once. Material for sequencing was naive CD4+ T cells from blood. Receptor source: a man aged 18 to 30 in good health.

The chain carries TRBV11-1 and TRBJ2-3; D possibly corresponds to TRBD1 (5 bases). CDR3 size: 14 residues. Germline CDR1 SGHAT, CDR2 FQDESV (reference sequence). The ends were cut back, 7 bases at V and 5 bases at J, with 16 bases in the middle. The CDR3 DNA reads TGTGCCAGCACCCCGCTAGGGGCCGAAGATACGCAGTATTTT. This codes for CASTPLGAEDTQYF. The variable domain in full, completed from reference TRBV11-1 and TRBJ2-3, reads EAEVAQSPRYKITEKSQAVAFWCDPISGHATLYWYRQILGQGPELLVQFQDESVVDDSQLPKDRFSAERLKGVDSTLKIQPAELGDSAMYLCASTPLGAEDTQYFGPGTRLTVL.

V and J are TRBV7-9 and TRBJ2-4, with TRBD2 identical over 8 bases. The CDR3 is 16 amino acids. The J segment lost 1 base and the V segment lost 5 bases, leaving 7 bases of the junction unmatched. CDR1 SEHNR and CDR2 FQNEAQ come from the germline V gene (reference sequence). The CDR3 spells CASSLPGGMAKNIQYF. The CDR3 DNA follows: TGTGCCAGCAGCCTACCGGGGGGGATGGCCAAAAACATTCAGTACTTC.